These 15 T cell receptor beta chains share one sample of origin, sequenced in a study of blood T cell repertoires in COVID-19. Using immunoSEQ multiplex PCR, the repertoire was profiled, and TCRdb retains in-frame clones only, with some absent. The data hold about 49,000 clones, with approximately 87% observed a single time. The source material was peripheral blood. These receptor sequences come from a woman older than 75 with COVID-19, enrolled during active disease.

This chain joins TRBV21-1 and TRBJ1-5. TRBV21-1 is assigned pseudogene status. The CDR3 is 18 residues long. CDR3 in amino acids: CASSKEAGGLAGRQPQHF. The CDR3 nucleotides read TGTGCCAGCAGCAAAGAGGCGGGGGGGTTGGCAGGACGACAGCCCCAGCATTTT.

V gene TRBV5-8 combines with J gene TRBJ2-3; D not certain. The CDR3 totals 13 residues. Germline assignment: CDR1 SGHTS and CDR2 YDEGEE. The V gene lost 0 bases and the J gene lost 2 bases, with 4 bases spanning the gap. CDR3 loop: CASSLGHTDTQYF. CDR3 nucleotides: TGTGCCAGCAGCTTGGGACACACAGATACGCAGTATTTT.

The gene calls are TRBV5-1 and TRBJ2-3; 7 bases are shared with TRBD2. V lost 3 bases and J lost 2; bases outside the gene matches: 6. Germline loops: CDR1 SGHRS, CDR2 YFSETQ. The CDR3 length is 15 residues. CDR3 coding DNA: TGCGCCAGCAGCTCTGAGCGGGGTTCCACAGATACGCAGTATTTT. It is translated as CASSSERGSTDTQYF. The full variable domain, in which reference TRBV5-1 and TRBJ2-3 provide the parts outside the CDR3, is KAGVTQTPRYLIKTRGQQVTLSCSPISGHRSVSWYQQTPGQGLQFLFEYFSETQRNKGNFPGRFSGRQFSNSRSEMNVSTLELGDSALYLCASSSERGSTDTQYFGPGTRLTVL.

This chain links TRBV7-9 with TRBJ1-3; TRBD1 agrees at 9 bases. CDR1 and CDR2 from the germline V gene are SEHNR and FQNEAQ (reference sequence). V lost 1 base, J lost 4 bases, and 2 bases stayed unmatched. The CDR3 is 15 residues long. CDR3 sequence: CASSLVGQGGNTIYF. CDR3 bases: TGTGCCAGCAGCTTAGTGGGACAGGGAGGAAACACCATATATTTT.

J is TRBJ1-2 and V is TRBV2; no firm D call. The V gene's germline CDR1 is SNHLY and CDR2 FYNNEI. The CDR3 has 14 amino acids. V was cut by 0 bases and J by 4 bases, with 9 bases left in between. The DNA of the CDR3 is TGTGCCAGCAGTGAAGCGACGGGTTCCTATGGCTACACCTTC. Its protein product is CASSEATGSYGYTF.

The DNA for the CDR3 is TGTGCCAGCTCCAGGACAGGCCAAGAGACCCAGTACTTC. Translation: CASSRTGQETQYF. The V call is TRBV18, the J call TRBJ2-5; 7 bases line up with TRBD1. The germline V gene encodes CDR1 KGHSH and CDR2 LQKENI. Losses at the gene ends were 6 bases for V and 1 base for J; bases not matched to a gene: 2. This CDR3 has 13 amino acids.

The chain joins TRBV9 to TRBJ2-1, with a weak D call TRBD2 (6 bases). Germline loops: CDR1 SGDLS, CDR2 YYNGEE. V lost 2 bases and J lost 9, with 21 bases in between. The CDR3 is 16 residues long. DNA for the CDR3: TGTGCCAGCAGCGTCAGTCAACCGGGGACTCAGGGTGAGCAGTTCTTC. Its translation: CASSVSQPGTQGEQFF. Full variable domain (rest looked up from reference TRBV9 and TRBJ2-1): DSGVTQTPKHLITATGQRVTLRCSPRSGDLSVYWYQQSLDQGLQFLIQYYNGEERAKGNILERFSAQQFPDLHSELNLSSLELGDSALYFCASSVSQPGTQGEQFFGPGTRLTVL.

The rearrangement joins TRBV4-2 to TRBJ1-4; TRBD1 aligns across 8 bases. The CDR3 consists of 15 residues. Germline-derived CDR1 and CDR2 are LGHNA and YNFKEQ. Germline trimming cut 4 bases from V and 6 bases from J; bases unmatched to any gene: 7. CDR3 sequence reads: CASSRETGVDEKLFF. The CDR3 DNA reads as TGTGCCAGCAGCCGAGAGACAGGGGTGGATGAAAAACTGTTTTTT.

The rearrangement uses TRBV15 and TRBJ1-2; a weak D match, TRBD1 (6 bases). Germline V CDR1 and CDR2: LNHNV, YYDKDF (reference sequence). This CDR3 region has 14 residues. V lost 5 bases and J lost 8, with 18 bases in between. The CDR3 bases are TGTGCCACCAGCCGGGACACGACCCAAGGAGGCTACACCTTC. Amino acids: CATSRDTTQGGYTF.

The chain recombines TRBV11-2 with TRBJ2-3; 8 positions match TRBD2. The germline V gene has CDR1 SGHAT and CDR2 FQNNGV. The CDR3 length is 15 residues. The V and J ends lost 3 bases and 5 bases, in that order; junction bases with no gene match: 7. This CDR3 is CASSFREGLGDTQYF. The CDR3 region has the DNA TGTGCCAGCAGCTTTCGGGAGGGCCTGGGAGATACGCAGTATTTT.

This clone has a single count. V usage is TRBV5-4 and J usage is TRBJ2-5; 11 bases align to TRBD2. The CDR3 runs 15 residues. Germline trimming cut 0 bases from V and 5 bases from J; bases unmatched to any gene: 3. Germline-derived CDR1 and CDR2 are SGHNT and YYREEE (reference sequence). The CDR3 sequence: CASSLGGLAGETQYF. In nucleotides, the CDR3 is TGTGCCAGCAGCTTGGGCGGACTAGCGGGCGAGACCCAGTACTTC.

The table lists this clone with a few counts. V and J are TRBV6-5 and TRBJ2-3; possible D gene TRBD1, 6 bases. Per the germline V gene, CDR1 is MNHEY and CDR2 is SVGAGI. Between the trimmed V and J ends, which lost 5 bases and 1 base, there was a span of 13 bases. The CDR3 is 15 amino acids. The CDR3 nucleotides read TGTGCCAGCAGTCGACAGGCGCTAGGCACAGATACGCAGTATTTT. Translation gives CASSRQALGTDTQYF.

In DNA, the CDR3 is TGTGCCAGCAGCCCCCGGGATACGCAGTATTTT. It yields the protein CASSPRDTQYF. The chain has TRBV9 and TRBJ2-3, with D unclear. V lost 4 bases, J lost 6 bases, and 6 bases lay in between. Germline V gene sequence: CDR1 SGDLS, CDR2 YYNGEE. The CDR3 is 11 residues long. Using reference TRBV9 and TRBJ2-3 for the parts outside the CDR3, the full variable domain is DSGVTQTPKHLITATGQRVTLRCSPRSGDLSVYWYQQSLDQGLQFLIQYYNGEERAKGNILERFSAQQFPDLHSELNLSSLELGDSALYFCASSPRDTQYFGPGTRLTVL.

This chain joins TRBV29-1 and TRBJ2-3; 8 bases are shared with TRBD2. CDR1 and CDR2 (germline): SQVTM, ANQGSEA. This CDR3 has 12 amino acids. The junction had 3 bases not matched to a gene; V was cut back by 7 bases and J by 3 bases. CDR3 residues: CSASGGTDTQYF. The CDR3 DNA reads as TGCAGCGCCAGCGGGGGAACAGATACGCAGTATTTT.

This clone was found a few times. This sequence joins TRBV24-1 and TRBJ1-4; tentatively, D is TRBD1 (6 bases). Germline values: CDR1 KGHDR, CDR2 SFDVKD. With 5 bases removed from V and 0 bases from J, the gap between germline ends came to 12 bases. CDR3 length: 16 amino acids. The CDR3 DNA reads as TGTGCCACCAGTGGATACAGGGATACAACTAATGAAAAACTGTTTTTT. Residues: CATSGYRDTTNEKLFF.